A single sample is the source of the 32 T cell receptor beta chains below, sequenced in a study of blood T cell repertoires in COVID-19. Sequencing used immunoSEQ multiplex PCR; TCRdb keeps in-frame clones, though not all of them. The sample includes around 99,000 clones, 79% of them seen just once. The sequencing input was peripheral blood. These TCRs come from a woman of 80 years or more with active or convalescent COVID-19.

The rearrangement links TRBV20-1 to TRBJ1-4; D ambiguous. Trimming took 1 base from V and 8 from J, leaving 5 bases between them. The CDR3 sequence is 11 residues long. CDR1 DFQATT and CDR2 SNEGSKA come from the germline V gene (reference sequence). CDR3 coding DNA: TGCAGTGCTAGAGTACGGGAAAAACTGTTTTTT. It codes for CSARVREKLFF.

There are a few counts of this clone. This chain links TRBV5-4 with TRBJ2-2; 9 nucleotides align to TRBD2. This CDR3 has 15 amino acids. CDR1 and CDR2 from the germline V gene are SGHNT and YYREEE (reference sequence). Unmatched junction bases numbered 2, after V lost 0 bases and J lost 5 bases. The chain's CDR3 is CASSLVTSGTGELFF. The CDR3 nucleotides are TGTGCCAGCAGCTTGGTGACTAGCGGAACCGGGGAGCTGTTTTTT. The complete variable domain, with remaining parts taken from reference TRBV5-4 and TRBJ2-2, reads ETGVTQSPTHLIKTRGQQVTLRCSSQSGHNTVSWYQQALGQGPQFIFQYYREEENGRGNFPPRFSGLQFPNYSSELNVNALELDDSALYLCASSLVTSGTGELFFGEGSRLTVL.

This chain joins TRBV7-8 and TRBJ2-7; 7 bases fit TRBD1. J lost 2 bases, V lost 3 bases, and 10 bases had no gene match. The CDR3 contains 16 residues. Germline V gene data show CDR1 as SGHVS and CDR2 as FQNEAQ. CDR3 in amino acids: CASSFPYRTGAYEQYF. The CDR3 DNA is TGTGCCAGCAGCTTCCCATATAGGACAGGAGCCTACGAGCAGTACTTC.

The V and J genes are TRBV18 and TRBJ1-3; D ambiguous. Germline CDR1 is KGHSH and CDR2 is LQKENI. The V gene lost 2 bases and the J gene lost 3 bases, with 5 bases spanning the gap. CDR3 length equals 13 residues. The CDR3 is CASSPGVGNTIYF. CDR3 in DNA: TGTGCCAGCTCACCAGGAGTTGGAAACACCATATATTTT.

The gene calls are TRBV5-5 and TRBJ2-7; possible D gene TRBD2, 6 bases. V lost 3 bases and J 1 base, leaving 11 bases between the germline ends. The CDR3 length is 14 residues. CDR1 and CDR2 from the germline V gene are SGHKS and YYEKEE (reference sequence). CDR3 amino acids: CASSSGRGSYEQYF. The DNA for the CDR3 is TGTGCCAGCAGCTCAGGCCGGGGGTCCTACGAGCAGTACTTC. The full variable domain, rest sourced from reference TRBV5-5 and TRBJ2-7, is DAGVTQSPTHLIKTRGQQVTLRCSPISGHKSVSWYQQVLGQGPQFIFQYYEKEERGRGNFPDRFSARQFPNYSSELNVNALLLGDSALYLCASSSGRGSYEQYFGPGTRLTVT.

The CDR3 here is CSVDYWFF. The DNA for the CDR3 is TGCAGCGTTGATTATTGGTTCTTC. J is TRBJ2-1 and V is TRBV29-1; D gene ambiguous. Trimming removed 3 bases from V and 15 bases from J, with 6 bases in between. Germline CDR1 and CDR2: SQVTM and ANQGSEA. This CDR3 has 8 amino acids.

This clone was counted a single time. J is TRBJ2-5 and V is TRBV28, with D tentatively TRBD2 (5 bases). Trimming cost V 6 bases and J 4 bases, with 12 bases left between them. CDR3 length: 13 amino acids. CDR1 MDHEN and CDR2 SYDVKM come from the germline V gene. DNA of the CDR3: TGTGCCAGCAGGGGGTCGGGATCAGAGACCCAGTACTTC. Translating it yields CASRGSGSETQYF.

The gene calls are TRBV19 and TRBJ2-2; possible D gene TRBD2, 6 bases. V shed 6 bases and J shed 0 bases, with 11 bases lying between them. Germline CDR1 reads LNHDA; CDR2 reads SQIVND (reference sequence). CDR3 length: 15 residues. The CDR3 DNA is TGTGCCAGTAGGGTGGCGGGGACGAACACCGGGGAGCTGTTTTTT. It is translated as CASRVAGTNTGELFF.

The V and J genes are TRBV29-1 and TRBJ2-3; TRBD1 is a possible D gene (5 bases). The CDR3 is 12 amino acids. Between the trimmed V and J ends, which lost 4 bases and 2 bases, there was a span of 7 bases. CDR1 and CDR2 from the germline V gene are SQVTM and ANQGSEA. CDR3 residues: CSVATATDTQYF. The CDR3 bases are TGCAGCGTTGCGACAGCCACAGATACGCAGTATTTT.

The V call is TRBV18, the J call TRBJ2-5; possible D gene TRBD2, 5 bases. Germline assignment: CDR1 KGHSH and CDR2 LQKENI. V dropped 3 bases and J dropped 5 bases, with 13 bases sitting between them. CDR3 length: 14 amino acids. The CDR3 DNA reads as TGTGCCAGCTCACCTATCGGGGTCGGGGAGACCCAGTACTTC. It yields the protein CASSPIGVGETQYF.

This chain uses TRBV28 with TRBJ2-7; D ambiguous. Germline V gene sequence: CDR1 MDHEN, CDR2 SYDVKM. The CDR3 spans 14 residues. Trimming pared 8 bases from V and 1 base from J, leaving 15 bases between. CDR3 in DNA: TGTGCCAGCGGCCCACAGCAAGTATCCTACGAGCAGTACTTC. This gives the protein CASGPQQVSYEQYF.

The chain links TRBV18 to TRBJ2-1; 8 bases are shared with TRBD1. The V gene's germline CDR1 is KGHSH and CDR2 LQKENI. Germline trimming cut 5 bases from V and 9 bases from J; bases unmatched to any gene: 9. The CDR3 is 14 amino acids. CDR3 bases: TGTGCCAGCTCATACCGACAGGGGAGCGGTGAGCAGTTCTTC. Translating it yields CASSYRQGSGEQFF.

This chain uses TRBV6-6 with TRBJ2-7; 12 bases align to TRBD1. The trim removed 6 bases at V and 6 bases at J, leaving 12 bases unmatched. CDR3 length: 16 residues. Germline-derived CDR1 and CDR2 are MNHNY and SVGAGI (reference sequence). The CDR3 spells CASRNEPGQGASEQYF. As DNA, the CDR3 is TGTGCCAGCAGGAACGAACCGGGACAGGGGGCCTCCGAGCAGTACTTC.

This chain joins TRBV5-4 and TRBJ2-1; a possible D gene is TRBD2 (6 bases). V was cut by 4 bases and J by 1 base, with 12 bases left in between. From germline, CDR1 is SGHNT and CDR2 YYREEE (reference sequence). The length of the CDR3 is 15 residues. DNA for the CDR3: TGTGCCAGCAGCCATGGAGGGGCGTCCTACAATGAGCAGTTCTTC. Amino acids: CASSHGGASYNEQFF.

V usage is TRBV5-6 and J usage is TRBJ2-1; TRBD1 might be the D (6 bases). V dropped 2 bases and J dropped 1 base, with 13 bases sitting between them. The CDR3 is 16 amino acids. Germline V gives CDR1 SGHDT, CDR2 YYEEEE. In nucleotides, the CDR3 is TGTGCCAGCAGCTTACCATCAGGGGTGTCCTACAATGAGCAGTTCTTC. It codes for CASSLPSGVSYNEQFF.

This rearrangement joins TRBV7-9 to TRBJ1-5; D possibly corresponds to TRBD1 (5 bases). V was cut by 5 bases and J by 0 bases, with 8 bases left in between. Germline-derived CDR1 and CDR2 are SEHNR and FQNEAQ (reference sequence). There are 14 residues in the CDR3. Here the CDR3 reads CASSPGGSNQPQHF. In DNA, the CDR3 is TGTGCCAGCAGCCCCGGGGGTAGCAATCAGCCCCAGCATTTT.

J is TRBJ2-5 and V is TRBV24-1, with TRBD2 as a possible D gene (6 bases). V was clipped by 5 bases and J by 5 bases, with 20 bases between them. This CDR3 region has 16 residues. Germline CDR1 KGHDR, CDR2 SFDVKD. CDR3 region: CATSGGGTGKVETQYF. In DNA form, the CDR3 reads TGTGCCACCAGTGGTGGCGGGACGGGAAAAGTGGAGACCCAGTACTTC.

V gene TRBV5-1 combines with J gene TRBJ2-5; 9 nucleotides align to TRBD1. V shed 4 bases, J shed 3 bases, and the junction held 10 bases outside the gene matches. The germline V gene has CDR1 SGHRS and CDR2 YFSETQ. This CDR3 spans 16 amino acids. The CDR3 DNA is TGCGCCAGCAGCGCTAACTCCGGGACAGGGAAAGAGACCCAGTACTTC. Amino acids: CASSANSGTGKETQYF. Combining the CDR3 with reference TRBV5-1 and TRBJ2-5 gives the whole variable domain KAGVTQTPRYLIKTRGQQVTLSCSPISGHRSVSWYQQTPGQGLQFLFEYFSETQRNKGNFPGRFSGRQFSNSRSEMNVSTLELGDSALYLCASSANSGTGKETQYFGPGTRLLVL.

V usage is TRBV20-1 and J usage is TRBJ2-3; D is unresolved. The CDR3 spans 10 residues. The germline V and J ends were trimmed by 8 bases and 6 bases, with 9 bases remaining between them. Germline V CDR1 and CDR2: DFQATT, SNEGSKA (reference sequence). CDR3 sequence reads: CSTSRDTQYF. The CDR3 DNA reads TGCAGTACTTCCCGGGATACGCAGTATTTT.

The V gene is TRBV11-1, the J gene TRBJ2-3; D gene unclear. CDR1 SGHAT and CDR2 FQDESV come from the germline V gene (reference sequence). V gave up 5 bases and J gave up 2 bases, with 14 bases separating them. The CDR3 extends over 15 amino acids. CDR3 DNA sequence: TGTGCCAGCAGCCCGACTCTGCCCGACACAGATACGCAGTATTTT. This gives the protein CASSPTLPDTDTQYF. The complete variable domain, with remaining parts taken from reference TRBV11-1 and TRBJ2-3, reads EAEVAQSPRYKITEKSQAVAFWCDPISGHATLYWYRQILGQGPELLVQFQDESVVDDSQLPKDRFSAERLKGVDSTLKIQPAELGDSAMYLCASSPTLPDTDTQYFGPGTRLTVL.

This clone was seen a single time. The rearrangement joins TRBV20-1 to TRBJ2-3; 10 positions agree with TRBD2. CDR3 length equals 15 residues. V lost 3 bases to trimming and J lost 6 bases; unmatched junction nucleotides: 9. Germline lookup yields CDR1 DFQATT and CDR2 SNEGSKA (reference sequence). The CDR3 nucleotides are TGCAGTGCTAGTCCTAGCGGGAGCCCTGGGGATACGCAGTATTTT. It codes for CSASPSGSPGDTQYF.

The chain uses TRBV7-3 and TRBJ1-1, with a weak D call TRBD1 (5 bases). V was trimmed by 5 bases and J by 4 bases, leaving 14 bases between them. The V gene's germline CDR1 is SGHTA and CDR2 FQGTGA. The length of the CDR3 is 14 residues. CDR3 protein: CASSLDSGGTEAFF. The CDR3 bases are TGTGCCAGCAGCCTCGACTCCGGGGGCACTGAAGCTTTCTTT.

This clone showed up just a few times. DNA for the CDR3: TGCAGCGTTGAAGGGGGACTAGCGGGAGTGATAATTCCAGATACGCAGTATTTT. This gives the protein CSVEGGLAGVIIPDTQYF. The chain employs TRBV29-1 and TRBJ2-3, with TRBD2 matching over 14 bases. The CDR3 is 18 amino acids. Germline V gene data show CDR1 as SQVTM and CDR2 as ANQGSEA. J lost 4 bases, V lost 1 base, and 10 bases had no gene match.

The chain carries TRBV6-1 and TRBJ2-2, with TRBD2 identical over 11 bases. This CDR3 is 18 amino acids long. From germline, CDR1 is MNHNS and CDR2 SASEGT. Losses at the gene ends were 0 bases for V and 9 bases for J; bases not matched to a gene: 12. The CDR3 sequence is CASSEARGASGRRWELFF. Here the CDR3 DNA reads TGTGCCAGCAGTGAAGCAAGAGGAGCTAGCGGGAGGAGGTGGGAGCTGTTTTTT.

The chain is built from TRBV6-5 and TRBJ1-2; tentatively, D is TRBD1 (6 bases). V lost 6 bases and J lost 1, with 9 bases in between. This CDR3 comprises 13 residues. Germline V gene lookup returns CDR1 MNHEY and CDR2 SVGAGI. The CDR3 protein is CASRLDSNYGYTF. The CDR3 coding sequence is TGTGCCAGCAGGCTGGACAGTAACTATGGCTACACCTTC.

The chain uses TRBV2 and TRBJ2-5; D is perhaps TRBD1 (6 bases). Germline CDR1 is SNHLY and CDR2 is FYNNEI. V lost 2 bases, J lost 5 bases, and 15 bases lay in between. The CDR3 is 15 residues long. The CDR3 DNA reads as TGTGCCAGCAGTGAAAACCAGGGGAAAGGGGAGACCCAGTACTTC. The encoded protein is CASSENQGKGETQYF.

The genes are TRBV12-3 or TRBV12-4 and TRBJ1-6, with D maybe TRBD1 (6 bases). V was pared by 6 bases and J by 10 bases, with 13 bases between. CDR3 length: 13 amino acids. As DNA, the CDR3 is TGTGCCAGCAGCCCGGGGGGGCGATCACCCCTCCACTTT. As protein: CASSPGGRSPLHF.

The J gene is TRBJ2-1, the V gene TRBV27, with 10 bases lining up with TRBD2. The length of the CDR3 is 15 residues. Germline trimming cut 5 bases from V and 5 bases from J; bases unmatched to any gene: 6. From germline, CDR1 is MNHEY and CDR2 SMNVEV (reference sequence). CDR3 region: CASSVLAGADNEQFF. The CDR3 nucleotides read TGTGCCAGCAGTGTGCTAGCGGGAGCCGACAATGAGCAGTTCTTC.

This chain connects TRBV28 to TRBJ2-1; 8 bases align to TRBD1. Germline V lookup: CDR1 MDHEN, CDR2 SYDVKM. V trimming: 2 bases; J trimming: 6 bases; junction bases outside the gene matches: 6. The CDR3 sequence is 15 residues long. The CDR3 sequence: CASSLRGQGSNEQFF. DNA for the CDR3: TGTGCCAGCAGTTTACGTGGACAGGGTTCCAATGAGCAGTTCTTC.

This sequence joins TRBV9 and TRBJ2-1, with 7 nucleotides matching TRBD2. Germline CDR1 SGDLS, CDR2 YYNGEE. J lost 9 bases, V lost 0 bases, and 12 bases had no gene match. This CDR3 contains 16 residues. CDR3 DNA sequence: TGTGCCAGCAGCGTAGACGTGGTGGGAGGGCGAAGTGAGCAGTTCTTC. Encoded protein: CASSVDVVGGRSEQFF.

V is TRBV7-9 and J is TRBJ1-1; D uncertain. This CDR3 spans 12 amino acids. The germline V gene encodes CDR1 SEHNR and CDR2 FQNEAQ (reference sequence). Trimming pared 6 bases from V and 0 bases from J, leaving 5 bases between. CDR3 sequence (DNA): TGTGCCAGCAGGAGGGTGAACACTGAAGCTTTCTTT. Amino acid sequence: CASRRVNTEAFF. Full variable domain (outside the CDR3, taken from reference TRBV7-9 and TRBJ1-1): DTGVSQNPRHKITKRGQNVTFRCDPISEHNRLYWYRQTLGQGPEFLTYFQNEAQLEKSRLLSDRFSAERPKGSFSTLEIQRTEQGDSAMYLCASRRVNTEAFFGQGTRLTVV.

The chain is built from TRBV7-2 and TRBJ2-7; 8 bases are shared with TRBD2. The CDR3 is 14 amino acids. The V and J ends lost 5 bases and 4 bases, in that order; junction bases with no gene match: 7. Germline CDR1 is SGHTA and CDR2 is FQGNSA. CDR3 amino acids: CASSIGPGGYEQYF. The CDR3 nucleotides are TGTGCCAGCAGCATCGGGCCGGGGGGGTACGAGCAGTACTTC.